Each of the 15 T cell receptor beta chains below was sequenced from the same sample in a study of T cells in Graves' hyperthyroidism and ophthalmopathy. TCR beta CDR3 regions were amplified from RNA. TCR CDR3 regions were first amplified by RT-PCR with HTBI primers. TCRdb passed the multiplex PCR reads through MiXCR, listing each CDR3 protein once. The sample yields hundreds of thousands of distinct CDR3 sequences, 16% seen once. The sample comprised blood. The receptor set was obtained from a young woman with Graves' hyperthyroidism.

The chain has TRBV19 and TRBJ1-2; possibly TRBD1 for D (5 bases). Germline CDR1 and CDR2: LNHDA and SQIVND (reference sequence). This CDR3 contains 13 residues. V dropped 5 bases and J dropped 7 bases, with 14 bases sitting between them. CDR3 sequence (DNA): TGTGCCAGTAGTTCGGGACCGCTTTCTGGCTACACCTTC. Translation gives CASSSGPLSGYTF.

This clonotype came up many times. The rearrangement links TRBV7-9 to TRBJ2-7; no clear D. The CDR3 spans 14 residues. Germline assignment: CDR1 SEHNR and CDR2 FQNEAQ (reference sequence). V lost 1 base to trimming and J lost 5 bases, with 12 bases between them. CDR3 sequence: CASSLEVRLHEQYF. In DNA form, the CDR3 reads TGTGCCAGCAGCTTAGAGGTCCGTCTCCACGAGCAGTACTTC.

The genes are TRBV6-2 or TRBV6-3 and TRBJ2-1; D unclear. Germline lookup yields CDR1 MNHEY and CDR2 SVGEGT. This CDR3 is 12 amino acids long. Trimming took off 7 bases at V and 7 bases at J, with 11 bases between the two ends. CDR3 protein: CASTRSRNEQFF. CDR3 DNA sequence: TGTGCCAGCACCCGGTCTCGAAATGAGCAGTTCTTC.

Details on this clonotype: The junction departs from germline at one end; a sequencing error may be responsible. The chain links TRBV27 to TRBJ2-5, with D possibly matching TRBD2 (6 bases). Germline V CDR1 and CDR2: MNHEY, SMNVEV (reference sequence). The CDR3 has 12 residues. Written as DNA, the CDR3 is TGTGCCAGCAGTCTTAACAGACTAGTTTGGGACTTC. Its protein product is CASSLNRLVWDF.

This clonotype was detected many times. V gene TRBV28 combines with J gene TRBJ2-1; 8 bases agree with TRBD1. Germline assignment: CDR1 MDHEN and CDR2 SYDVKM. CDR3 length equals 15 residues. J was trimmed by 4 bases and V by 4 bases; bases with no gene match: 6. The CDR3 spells CASSSGQGPYNEQFF. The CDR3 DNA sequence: TGTGCCAGCAGTTCAGGACAGGGCCCTTACAATGAGCAGTTCTTC. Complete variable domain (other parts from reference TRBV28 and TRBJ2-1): DVKVTQSSRYLVKRTGEKVFLECVQDMDHENMFWYRQDPGLGLRLIYFSYDVKMKEKGDIPEGYSVSREKKERFSLILESASTNQTSMYLCASSSGQGPYNEQFFGPGTRLTVL.

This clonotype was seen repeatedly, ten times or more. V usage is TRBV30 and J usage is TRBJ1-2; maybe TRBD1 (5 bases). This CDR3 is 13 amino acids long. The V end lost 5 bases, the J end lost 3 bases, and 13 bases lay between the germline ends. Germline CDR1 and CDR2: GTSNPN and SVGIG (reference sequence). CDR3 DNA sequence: TGTGCCTGGGCTGGGGGGTACGACTATGGCTACACCTTC. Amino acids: CAWAGGYDYGYTF.

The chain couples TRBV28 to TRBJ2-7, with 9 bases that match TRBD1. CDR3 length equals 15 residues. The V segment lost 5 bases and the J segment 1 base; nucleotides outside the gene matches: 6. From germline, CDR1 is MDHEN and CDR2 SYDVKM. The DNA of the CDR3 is TGTGCCAGCAGTAATTTCGGGACAGGGTCCTACGAGCAGTACTTC. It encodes CASSNFGTGSYEQYF.

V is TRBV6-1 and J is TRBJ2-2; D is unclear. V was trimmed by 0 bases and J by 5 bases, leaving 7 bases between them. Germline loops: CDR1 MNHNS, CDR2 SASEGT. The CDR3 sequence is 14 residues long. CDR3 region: CASSEAPETGELFF. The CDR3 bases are TGTGCCAGCAGTGAAGCACCAGAGACCGGGGAGCTGTTTTTT.

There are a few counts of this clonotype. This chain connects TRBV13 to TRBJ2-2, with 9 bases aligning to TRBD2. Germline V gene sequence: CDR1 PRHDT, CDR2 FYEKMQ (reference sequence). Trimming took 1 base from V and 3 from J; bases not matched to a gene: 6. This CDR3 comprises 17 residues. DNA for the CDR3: TGTGCCAGCAGCTTAGCTAGCGGGATATCGGACACCGGGGAGCTGTTTTTT. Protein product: CASSLASGISDTGELFF.

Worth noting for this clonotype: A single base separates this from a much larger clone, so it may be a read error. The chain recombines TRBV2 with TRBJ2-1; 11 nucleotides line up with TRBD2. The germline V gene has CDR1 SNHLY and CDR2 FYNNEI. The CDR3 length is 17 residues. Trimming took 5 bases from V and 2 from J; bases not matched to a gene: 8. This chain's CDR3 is CASSSISGGATYNEQFF. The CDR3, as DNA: TGTGCCAGCAGTTCCATTAGCGGGGGGGCGACCTACAATGAGCAGTTCTTC.

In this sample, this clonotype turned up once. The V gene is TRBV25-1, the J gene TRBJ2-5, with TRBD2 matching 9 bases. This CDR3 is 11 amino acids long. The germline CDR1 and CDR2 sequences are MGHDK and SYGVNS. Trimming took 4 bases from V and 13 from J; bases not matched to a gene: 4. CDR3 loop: CASSVGTSLYF. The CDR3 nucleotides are TGTGCCAGCAGTGTAGGGACTAGCCTGTACTTC.

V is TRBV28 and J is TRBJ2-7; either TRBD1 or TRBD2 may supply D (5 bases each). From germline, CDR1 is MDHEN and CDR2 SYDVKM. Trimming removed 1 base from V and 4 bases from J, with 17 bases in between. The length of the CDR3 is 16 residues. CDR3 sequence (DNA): TGTGCCAGCAGTTTATCGGGGCGGCCGGCTGGGTACGAGCAGTACTTC. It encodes CASSLSGRPAGYEQYF.

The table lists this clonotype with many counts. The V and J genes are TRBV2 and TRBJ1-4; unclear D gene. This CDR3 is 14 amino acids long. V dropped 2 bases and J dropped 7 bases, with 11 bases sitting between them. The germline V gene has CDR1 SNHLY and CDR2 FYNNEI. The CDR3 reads CASSESREGEKLFF. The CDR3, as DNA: TGTGCCAGCAGTGAATCGCGTGAGGGTGAAAAACTGTTTTTT.

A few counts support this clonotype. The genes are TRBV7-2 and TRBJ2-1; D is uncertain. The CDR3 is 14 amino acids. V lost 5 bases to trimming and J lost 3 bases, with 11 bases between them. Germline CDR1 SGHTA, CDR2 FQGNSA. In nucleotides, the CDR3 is TGTGCCAGCAGCCTCCGCCCAGTCTACAATGAGCAGTTCTTC. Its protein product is CASSLRPVYNEQFF.

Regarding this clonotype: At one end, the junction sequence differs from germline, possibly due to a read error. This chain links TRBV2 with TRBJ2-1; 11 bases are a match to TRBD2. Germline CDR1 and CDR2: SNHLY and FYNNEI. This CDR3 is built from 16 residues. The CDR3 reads CASSPTGTSGWNGQFF. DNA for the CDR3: TGTGCCAGCAGCCCAACCGGGACTAGCGGATGGAATGGGCAGTTCTTC.